What follows is one T cell receptor (beta chain) and its context. The target of this receptor is not known. No qualities accompany the bases; no much larger clone lies one base away. The immunoSEQ Assay, a bias-controlled multiplex PCR, was used to amplify TCRbeta CDR3 regions from genomic DNA. The original pipeline was this. Nucleated cell counts per sample were estimated from amplification of reference gene primers within the assay. To quantify the absolute abundance of each unique TCRbeta CDR3 rearrangement, sequence reads were collapsed and filtered. For each sample, productive Simpson clonality was calculated by taking the square root of Simpson's diversity index across productive rearrangements. The table was pulled from immuneACCESS by TCRdb, which kept in-frame rearrangements only. Such tables lose some clones; where checked, under half of the loss comes from unresolved V genes, and the rest has no known cause. V and J calls and clone size follow that table, whereas D and trimming were derived from the DNA. This sample comprises about 120,000 clones, 65% to 80% of them detected only once. Jointly, the top ten make up roughly 2.5% of the sample.

Clipping removes 3 bases from V and 8 bases from J, with 2 as the unmatched junction base count. From cysteine to phenylalanine, the CDR3 is 13 amino acids long. Kept here is only the CDR3 DNA, which spans 39 bases and is read in frame from base 1. CDR1 is given as SGHDT and CDR2 as YYEEEE, both from the germline V gene. The data are from a study of blood T cell repertoires in COVID-19 (dated by TCRdb to 2020 to 2021). Study-level background: Collaborator samples came from the United States, Italy and Spain and covered acute and convalescent phases of COVID-19. Nearly every sample came with metadata listing a de-identified subject ID, COVID-19 status, age in years and sex. The prospective study material was composed of cDNA or gDNA derived from T cells, B-cell-depleted T cells, or PBMCs. Where HLA class I and class II types were available, the types were taken from metadata supplied by the sample provider, not from assay-based typing. Subjects who had been exposed to COVID-19, were actively infected with it, or had recovered from it provided the deeply sampled blood TCRbeta repertoires that made up the dataset. Samples came from the ongoing ImmuneRACE study (first 160 participants) plus 1,254 subjects from 6 global collaborators. The repertoires were made available in a free public database intended to serve as a resource for research on the immune response to SARS-CoV-2.

What the research found in general, with its limitations: Clinical and demographic metadata were provided uncurated, with the amount varying by source and participant.

The collaborating institutions used their own protocols to collect whole blood in K2EDTA tubes. For TCRbeta analysis, collaborators shipped samples in one of three forms: frozen whole blood, isolated PBMCs, or DNA extracted from either of those sample types. The TCR was taken from a man over 45 with acute or convalescent COVID-19. The sequenced material came from peripheral blood. The chain links TRBV5-6 with TRBJ1-5; the central 10 bases match TRBD1. The DNA sequence is TGTGCCAGCAGCTGGGACAGGGGTGAGCCCCAGCATTTT. This codes for CASSWDRGEPQHF.